This T cell receptor (beta chain) was found in a study of blood T cell repertoires in COVID-19. The method was immunoSEQ multiplex PCR; TCRdb's version includes in-frame clones alone and lacks a portion of them. This sample yields approximately 250,000 clones, of which 65% to 90% are seen a single time; 8.5% to 9.5% belongs to the top ten. V was cut by 6 bases and J by 4 bases, with 18 bases left in between. The CDR3 is 15 residues long. Per germline, CDR1 KGHSH and CDR2 LQKENI. The clonotype comes from a woman in her forties or fifties with acute COVID-19. The chain is built from TRBV18 and TRBJ1-1, with TRBD1 as a possible D gene (5 bases). The sequencing sample was made of PBMCs or T cells enriched from blood (not recorded which). The CDR3: CASSGQGGGPTEAFF. The DNA of the CDR3 is TGTGCCAGCTCTGGACAAGGCGGGGGTCCCACTGAAGCTTTCTTT.